The sequence of this T cell receptor beta chain was determined in a study of cytomegalovirus exposure and HLA in healthy donors. PCR employed 60 Vbeta and 13 Jbeta primers. How the authors handled the data: An analysis that came later counted some 80 million unique TCR beta chains, approximately 10 million shared. Clones were sequenced by immunoSEQ multiplex PCR, and TCRdb holds only the in-frame ones, with some missing. V and J calls plus clone size are reproduced from that table; the DNA served to infer D and trimming. This sample's clone table lists 200,000 or so clones. Germline CDR1 reads LNHDA; CDR2 reads SQIVND (reference sequence). The CDR3 totals 16 residues. The V segment lost 5 bases and the J segment 0 bases; nucleotides outside the gene matches: 6.

The clonotype was recovered from a girl aged 2 to 9 in good health and CMV-seropositive. V gene TRBV19 combines with J gene TRBJ2-7; 11 bases line up with TRBD2. Sequencing was carried out using PBMCs. Here the CDR3 DNA reads TGTGCCAGTAGTTCTCGACTAGCGGGGACCTCCTACGAGCAGTACTTC. Translation gives CASSSRLAGTSYEQYF.